Given below is one TCR beta chain in context. The antigen is unknown. Those who donated were healthy bone marrow donors. Unrecorded immune exposures were likely, despite nominal health at sampling. The record originates from a study of cytomegalovirus exposure and HLA in healthy donors. Study results and caveats: Later, an analysis showed that TCR beta chains associated with HLA were more clonally expanded than others that were equally common. Earlier analysis yielded a pattern in which most TCR beta V segments were productive about 87% or about 30% of the time.

The PCR contained 60 Vbeta and 13 Jbeta primers. Assay used: immunoSEQ multiplex PCR; TCRdb lists only in-frame clones, some missing. This sample has around 130,000 clones, with 65% to 90% found just once. The CDR3 contains 13 residues. CDR1 SGHTA and CDR2 FQGNSA come from the germline V gene. V was pared by 5 bases and J by 10 bases, with 9 bases of the junction left unmatched. V usage is TRBV7-2 and J usage is TRBJ1-1, with 8 bases fitting TRBD1. The sequencing sample was made of PBMCs. This TCR was sampled from a male donor in good health and CMV-seropositive. The chain's CDR3 is CASSQTSGGIAFF. As DNA, the CDR3 is TGTGCCAGCAGCCAGACCTCAGGGGGCATAGCTTTCTTT.